This TCR beta chain was sequenced for a study of T cells in Graves' hyperthyroidism and ophthalmopathy. In the study overall: Peripheral blood collection took place at initial diagnosis, before any treatment.

This clonotype was picked up many times. The antigen remains unidentified. Study conclusions and caveats: The majority of expanded thyroid clonotypes above 0.001 also appeared in blood. Patients with ophthalmopathy were separated from those with stable hyperthyroidism by a 13 V-J model.

The CDR3 loop spans 13 amino acids. V lost 2 bases and J lost 5, with 12 bases in between. Germline V CDR1 and CDR2: SQVTM, ANQGSEA. RNA transcripts gave rise to amplified TCR beta CDR3 regions. During a first-round RT-PCR of the TCR CDR3, the HTBI primer set was used. TCRdb independently ran MiXCR on the multiplex PCR reads; one entry per CDR3 protein. The profile shows roughly 550,000 distinct CDR3 sequences, 15% to 20% of them singletons. What was sequenced was blood. The clonotype was recovered from a woman aged 25 to 45 with Graves' ophthalmopathy. The V gene is TRBV29-1, the J gene TRBJ1-1; maybe TRBD1 (6 bases). CDR3 coding DNA: TGCAGCGTTGAATATGGGGGGGCAACTGAAGCTTTCTTT. Its translation: CSVEYGGATEAFF. Drawing the rest from reference TRBV29-1 and TRBJ1-1, the complete variable domain is SAVISQKPSRDICQRGTSLTIQCQVDSQVTMMFWYRQQPGQSLTLIATANQGSEATYESGFVIDKFPISRPNLTFSTLTVSNMSPEDSSIYLCSVEYGGATEAFFGQGTRLTVV.